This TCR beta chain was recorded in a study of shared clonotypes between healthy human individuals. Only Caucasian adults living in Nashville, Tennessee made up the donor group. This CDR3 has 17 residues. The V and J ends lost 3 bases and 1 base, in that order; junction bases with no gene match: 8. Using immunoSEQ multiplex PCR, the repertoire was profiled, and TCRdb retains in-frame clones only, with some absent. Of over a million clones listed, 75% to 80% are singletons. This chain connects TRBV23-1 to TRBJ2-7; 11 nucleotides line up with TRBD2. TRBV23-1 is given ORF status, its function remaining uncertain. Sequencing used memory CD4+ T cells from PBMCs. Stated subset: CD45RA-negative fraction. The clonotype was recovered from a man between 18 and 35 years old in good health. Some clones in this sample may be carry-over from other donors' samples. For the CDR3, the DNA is TGCGCCAGCAGTCACCCTGGGACTAGCGGACCTTCCTACGAGCAGTACTTC. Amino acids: CASSHPGTSGPSYEQYF.